These 8 T cell receptor beta chains originate from one sample sequenced in a study of T cell responses to AZD1222 COVID-19 vaccine. Sequencing used immunoSEQ multiplex PCR; TCRdb keeps in-frame clones, though not all of them. In the table there are roughly 120,000 clones, 92% of which are singletons. Sequences were derived from peripheral blood, sampled 28 days after the second AZD1222 dose. Receptors were obtained from an adult who received the AZD1222 COVID-19 vaccine.

The genes are TRBV28 and TRBJ2-7, with 11 nucleotides matching TRBD1. Germline-derived CDR1 and CDR2 are MDHEN and SYDVKM. The CDR3 covers 15 residues. The J segment lost 3 bases and the V segment lost 5 bases, leaving 6 bases of the junction unmatched. CDR3 bases: TGTGCCAGCAGTACCCGGACAGGGGGCCTCTACGAGCAGTACTTC. Translating gives CASSTRTGGLYEQYF.

The rearrangement links TRBV19 to TRBJ2-6, with D maybe TRBD1 (6 bases). The germline CDR1 and CDR2 sequences are LNHDA and SQIVND (reference sequence). This CDR3 contains 17 residues. The CDR3 loop is CAFSPDSLLSGANVLTF. CDR3 DNA: TGTGCTTTTTCCCCGGACAGCCTACTTTCTGGGGCCAACGTCCTGACTTTC.

The chain has TRBV28 and TRBJ1-5; D is uncertain. CDR3 length: 13 amino acids. The V end lost 5 bases, the J end lost 5 bases, and 10 bases lay between the germline ends. Germline CDR1 MDHEN, CDR2 SYDVKM. CDR3 sequence reads: CASSGDGYQPQHF. The CDR3 bases are TGTGCCAGCAGTGGTGATGGGTATCAGCCCCAGCATTTT.

The rearrangement uses TRBV25-1 and TRBJ2-7, with TRBD1 identical over 7 bases. Trimming removed 5 bases from V and 3 bases from J; junction bases left unmatched: 7. CDR1 and CDR2 from the germline V gene are MGHDK and SYGVNS. This CDR3 comprises 14 residues. The CDR3 DNA reads TGTGCCAGCAGTTACTCCGGGACAGACTACGAGCAGTACTTC. Residues: CASSYSGTDYEQYF.

The rearrangement links TRBV7-8 to TRBJ2-2; TRBD2 might be the D (5 bases). The V gene's germline CDR1 is SGHVS and CDR2 FQNEAQ. V was pared by 1 base and J by 7 bases, with 16 bases between. The CDR3 spans 16 residues. CDR3 sequence: CASSLERLGINGELFF. The CDR3, as DNA: TGTGCCAGCAGCTTAGAGCGGTTAGGGATTAACGGGGAGCTGTTTTTT.

This chain connects TRBV3-1 (or the pseudogene TRBV3-2) to TRBJ2-1, with 10 nucleotides matching TRBD2. The germline V gene encodes CDR1 LGHDT and CDR2 YNNKEL (reference sequence). Trimming cost V 2 bases and J 7 bases; bases outside gene matches: 5. This CDR3 is 15 amino acids long. The CDR3 sequence: CASSQRTSGMNEQFF. DNA of the CDR3: TGTGCCAGCAGCCAAAGAACTAGCGGGATGAATGAGCAGTTCTTC.

The CDR3 region is CASSIQGQRASNLHF. The CDR3 coding sequence is TGTGCCAGCAGCATACAAGGACAGAGGGCCTCAAACCTCCACTTT. The chain uses TRBV5-4 and TRBJ1-6, with D perhaps matching TRBD1 (6 bases). Trimming shortened V by 4 bases and J by 15 bases, and 23 bases separated the two germline ends. Germline CDR1 and CDR2: SGHNT and YYREEE (reference sequence). This CDR3 has 15 residues.

The rearrangement links TRBV19 to TRBJ2-5; the D is unclear. V was trimmed by 3 bases and J by 4 bases, leaving 3 bases between them. CDR3 length: 11 amino acids. The germline V gene has CDR1 LNHDA and CDR2 SQIVND (reference sequence). The CDR3 is CASSIRETQYF. CDR3 nucleotides: TGTGCCAGTAGTATCCGAGAGACCCAGTACTTC.